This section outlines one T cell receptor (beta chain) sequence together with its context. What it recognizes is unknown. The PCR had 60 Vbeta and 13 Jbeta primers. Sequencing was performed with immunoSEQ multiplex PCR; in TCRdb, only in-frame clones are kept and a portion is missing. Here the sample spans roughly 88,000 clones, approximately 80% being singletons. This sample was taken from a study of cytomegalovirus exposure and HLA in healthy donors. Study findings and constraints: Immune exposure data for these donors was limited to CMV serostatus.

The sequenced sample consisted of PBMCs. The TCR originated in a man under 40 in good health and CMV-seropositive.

CDR3 region: CASSQSGRGHNYGYTF. The CDR3 DNA is TGTGCCAGCAGCCAATCGGGAAGGGGGCATAACTATGGCTACACCTTC. The rearrangement uses TRBV16 and TRBJ1-2; 7 bases match TRBD1. CDR1 is KGHSY, CDR2 FQNENV, per germline. CDR3 size: 16 residues. After removal of 0 bases from V and 1 base from J, the junction contained 5 bases not matched to a gene.